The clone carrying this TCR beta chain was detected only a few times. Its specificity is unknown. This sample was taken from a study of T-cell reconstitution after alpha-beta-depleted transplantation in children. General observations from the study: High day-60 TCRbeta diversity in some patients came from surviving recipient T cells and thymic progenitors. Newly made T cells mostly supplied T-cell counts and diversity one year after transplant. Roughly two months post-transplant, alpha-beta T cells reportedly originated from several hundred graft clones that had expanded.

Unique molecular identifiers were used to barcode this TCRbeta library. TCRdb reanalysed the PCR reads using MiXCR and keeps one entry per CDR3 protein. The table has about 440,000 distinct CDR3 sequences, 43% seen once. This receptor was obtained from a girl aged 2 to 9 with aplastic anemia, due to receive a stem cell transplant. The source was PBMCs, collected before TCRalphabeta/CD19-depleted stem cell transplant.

The DNA for the CDR3 is TGCAGTGCTAGAGATTTTGGAGACCGAGCTGAAGCTTTCTTT. It encodes CSARDFGDRAEAFF. The chain is built from TRBV20-1 and TRBJ1-1; D uncertain. The V gene lost 0 bases and the J gene lost 6 bases, with 14 bases spanning the gap. Germline lookup yields CDR1 DFQATT and CDR2 SNEGSKA (reference sequence). This CDR3 comprises 14 residues.